Following are 13 T cell receptor beta chains from one sample sequenced in a study of blood T cell repertoires in COVID-19. Method: immunoSEQ multiplex PCR; TCRdb's copy keeps in-frame clones and lacks some. The sample yields roughly 120,000 clones, 75% to 90% seen once. Sequencing was performed on peripheral blood. The receptors come from a man aged 25-45 years with acute or convalescent COVID-19.

The rearrangement uses TRBV5-1 and TRBJ2-7; TRBD1 might be the D (5 bases). The germline V gene has CDR1 SGHRS and CDR2 YFSETQ. The CDR3 has 17 residues. Trimming took 0 bases from V and 1 from J, leaving 17 bases between them. CDR3 in amino acids: CASSLGQGGDLSYEQYF. The DNA for the CDR3 is TGCGCCAGCAGCTTGGGTCAGGGTGGAGATTTATCCTACGAGCAGTACTTC.

V and J are TRBV11-2 and TRBJ2-1; 7 nucleotides align to TRBD1. The germline CDR1 and CDR2 sequences are SGHAT and FQNNGV. V was clipped by 1 base and J by 2 bases; unmatched bases: 5. This CDR3 contains 16 residues. CDR3 loop: CASSLGSQGAYNEQFF. The CDR3 DNA reads TGTGCCAGCAGCTTAGGGTCTCAGGGGGCCTACAATGAGCAGTTCTTC. Filled out from reference TRBV11-2 and TRBJ2-1, the complete variable domain reads EAGVAQSPRYKIIEKRQSVAFWCNPISGHATLYWYQQILGQGPKLLIQFQNNGVVDDSQLPKDRFSAERLKGVDSTLKIQPAKLEDSAVYLCASSLGSQGAYNEQFFGPGTRLTVL.

The chain joins TRBV2 to TRBJ1-3, with D tentatively TRBD1 (5 bases). Germline lookup yields CDR1 SNHLY and CDR2 FYNNEI. CDR3 size: 13 residues. V lost 4 bases and J 4 bases, leaving 8 bases between the germline ends. The CDR3 sequence: CASSGGEGNTIYF. Written as DNA, the CDR3 is TGTGCCAGCAGTGGGGGGGAAGGAAACACCATATATTTT.

V is TRBV14 and J is TRBJ1-3; 8 positions match TRBD1. This CDR3 is 15 amino acids long. Trimming took 5 bases from V and 3 from J; bases not matched to a gene: 6. Germline lookup yields CDR1 SGHDN and CDR2 FVKESK. CDR3 sequence reads: CASSKGTGYGNTIYF. DNA for the CDR3: TGTGCCAGCAGCAAGGGGACAGGCTATGGAAACACCATATATTTT.

This chain uses TRBV7-9 with TRBJ2-4; 12 bases agree with TRBD2. This CDR3 has 16 residues. From germline, CDR1 is SEHNR and CDR2 FQNEAQ (reference sequence). The V and J ends lost 5 bases and 8 bases, in that order; junction bases with no gene match: 10. CDR3 in amino acids: CASSHRSTSGSYIQYF. CDR3 sequence (DNA): TGTGCCAGCAGCCACCGTTCGACTAGCGGGAGTTACATTCAGTACTTC.

The chain has TRBV13 and TRBJ1-1, with a weak D call TRBD1 (5 bases). The CDR3 is made up of 15 amino acids. V lost 1 base and J lost 4, with 13 bases in between. The germline gives CDR1 PRHDT, CDR2 FYEKMQ (reference sequence). The CDR3 nucleotides are TGTGCCAGCAGCTTAGCAGGGATGGGCAGCACTGAAGCTTTCTTT. It specifies CASSLAGMGSTEAFF.

This chain links TRBV4-1 with TRBJ2-6; tentative D call: TRBD2 (6 bases). Looked up from germline, CDR1 is MGHRA and CDR2 is YSYEKL. This CDR3 spans 18 amino acids. V was cut by 2 bases and J by 0 bases, with 14 bases left in between. CDR3 nucleotide sequence: TGCGCCAGCAGCCAACCGGGACGGGGGTTCTCTGGGGCCAACGTCCTGACTTTC. Its protein product is CASSQPGRGFSGANVLTF.

The chain links TRBV19 to TRBJ2-3; D may be TRBD1 (5 bases). CDR1 LNHDA and CDR2 SQIVND come from the germline V gene (reference sequence). With 11 bases removed from V and 6 bases from J, the gap between germline ends came to 21 bases. This CDR3 comprises 14 residues. CDR3 protein: CASAIGHRSDTQYF. In DNA form, the CDR3 reads TGTGCCTCCGCCATTGGACACCGGTCGGATACGCAGTATTTT.

The V and J genes are TRBV28 and TRBJ2-2; 11 bases are shared with TRBD2. Germline V lookup: CDR1 MDHEN, CDR2 SYDVKM. The J segment lost 7 bases and the V segment lost 5 bases, leaving 6 bases of the junction unmatched. The CDR3 runs 15 residues. In nucleotides, the CDR3 is TGTGCCAGCAGTCTTAGCGGGGGGGCTAGCGGGGAGCTGTTTTTT. Residues: CASSLSGGASGELFF.

The gene calls are TRBV7-2 and TRBJ2-3, with D possibly matching TRBD1 (5 bases). Germline lookup yields CDR1 SGHTA and CDR2 FQGNSA. Trimming removed 1 base from V and 2 bases from J, with 10 bases in between. There are 15 residues in the CDR3. CDR3: CASSLGWGNTDTQYF. In DNA form, the CDR3 reads TGTGCCAGCAGCTTAGGGTGGGGCAACACAGATACGCAGTATTTT. Full variable domain (outside the CDR3, taken from reference TRBV7-2 and TRBJ2-3): GAGVSQSPSNKVTEKGKDVELRCDPISGHTALYWYRQSLGQGLEFLIYFQGNSAPDKSGLPSDRFSAERTGGSVSTLTIQRTQQEDSAVYLCASSLGWGNTDTQYFGPGTRLTVL.

The chain combines TRBV5-1 with TRBJ1-3; perhaps TRBD1 as D (6 bases). This CDR3 region has 16 residues. Germline CDR1 reads SGHRS; CDR2 reads YFSETQ. V was cut by 4 bases and J by 0 bases, with 14 bases left in between. CDR3: CASSPGDLRSGNTIYF. The CDR3 DNA reads as TGCGCCAGCAGCCCAGGGGACCTACGCTCTGGAAACACCATATATTTT.

V is TRBV7-2 and J is TRBJ2-7; TRBD1 agrees at 7 bases. Germline CDR1 and CDR2: SGHTA and FQGNSA. This CDR3 spans 14 amino acids. V lost 5 bases to trimming and J lost 5 bases; unmatched junction nucleotides: 9. CDR3 amino acids: CASSVTGDPNEQYF. Here the CDR3 DNA reads TGTGCCAGCAGCGTAACAGGGGACCCAAACGAGCAGTACTTC. Combining the CDR3 with reference TRBV7-2 and TRBJ2-7 gives the whole variable domain GAGVSQSPSNKVTEKGKDVELRCDPISGHTALYWYRQSLGQGLEFLIYFQGNSAPDKSGLPSDRFSAERTGGSVSTLTIQRTQQEDSAVYLCASSVTGDPNEQYFGPGTRLTVT.

This chain links TRBV3-1 (or the pseudogene TRBV3-2) with TRBJ2-7, with 7 bases fitting TRBD2. The CDR3 is 22 residues long. Trimming at V came to 2 bases and at J to 3 bases, leaving 28 bases not matched to a gene. Germline V lookup: CDR1 LGHDT, CDR2 YNNKEL (reference sequence). CDR3 coding DNA: TGTGCCAGCAGCCAATCCCCACATTACCATCCCGACAATAGGACTAGAGGCTACGAGCAGTACTTC. This codes for CASSQSPHYHPDNRTRGYEQYF.